Included here is one T cell receptor beta chain sequence, with context. Profiled with immunoSEQ multiplex PCR; TCRdb holds only in-frame clones, not every one. The sample consists of approximately 140,000 clones, around three quarters of them appearing once. V was trimmed by 2 bases and J by 3 bases, leaving 7 bases between them. Germline-derived CDR1 and CDR2 are KGHSH and LQKENI. The CDR3 length is 13 residues. The data belong to a study of blood T cell repertoires in COVID-19. Specimen: peripheral blood. The chain couples TRBV18 to TRBJ1-2, with D perhaps matching TRBD1 (5 bases). This TCR derives from a man over 45 with acute or convalescent COVID-19. For the CDR3, the DNA is TGTGCCAGCTCACCAGGAGGGGACTATGGCTACACCTTC. Translated, it gives CASSPGGDYGYTF.